Described below is a single T cell receptor beta chain sequence and its context. This entry is derived from a study of human T cells and chemical hapten exposure. Study details: 2% DPC was applied to 2 cm by 2 cm of upper inner arm skin for sensitization. Diphenylcyclopropenone, dosed weekly to the scalp, was given to patients throughout the roughly 25-week study.

MiXCR was run by TCRdb on the RACE reads, yielding one entry per CDR3 protein. The table has roughly 250,000 distinct CDR3 sequences, around 9.3% seen once; the top ten hold 2.3%. Sample time point: pre-sensitization, week 0. Treatment given: therapeutic diphenylcyclopropenone sensitization with weekly scalp DPC. The material sequenced was whole blood, taken in connection with sensitization to the hapten diphenylcyclopropenone (DPC). The TCR sequence derives from a middle-aged woman with alopecia areata. Some clones in this sample may be carry-over from other donors' samples.

In nucleotides, the CDR3 is TGTGCCAGCAGTCCACAGGGCAAGCGGGACATTCAGTACTTC. Translation: CASSPQGKRDIQYF. V usage is TRBV28 and J usage is TRBJ2-4; D is possibly TRBD1 or TRBD2 (6 bases each). CDR1 and CDR2 from the germline V gene are MDHEN and SYDVKM. This CDR3 contains 14 residues. Trimming left V 5 bases short and J 8 bases short, with 16 bases between.